Sequencing of this T cell receptor (beta chain) was carried out in a study of cytotoxic CD8 clonotypes in ibrutinib-treated CLL (dated by TCRdb to about 2021). Regarding the research as a whole: The cohort was composed of ten to eleven relapsed/refractory and fewer than 16 treatment-naive patients; IGHV unmutated status was identified in 17 patients. Partial responses were observed in roughly 25 patients and complete responses in 2; after a median follow-up of 68 months, remission was maintained in approximately 15 patients and progression was observed in approximately twelve. Samples at response were collected after a median of 12 months of treatment, with a range of roughly 6 to 40 months. Samples averaged approximately 240,000 productive templates and 94,082 productive rearrangements. Longitudinal samples were available for about 30% of the roughly 86 trial participants. Cryopreserved peripheral blood mononuclear cells were obtained prior to treatment, at the time of response, and at either disease progression or sustained remission. All remission and progressive disease samples were collected while patients were still receiving ibrutinib.

Each clonotype received, on average, about 10x coverage in deep resolution sequencing performed on a MiSeq, where the target depth lay between 1 in 1 million and 1 in 200,000 T cells. The immunoSEQ hsTCRB Kit was used to generate the TCR beta libraries. The published analysis was carried out like this. The data were analyzed with ImmunoSEQ Analyzer and ImmunoSEQ Data Assistant, and V, D and J gene assignments followed IMGT definitions. Clonality, which ranges from 0 to 1, was calculated as one minus the normalized Shannon entropy of productive rearrangement frequencies. Only overrepresented clonotypes making up at least 0.05% of the repertoire of each patient were included in the public clonotype analysis. More than ten repertoires from age-matched healthy donors, obtained from immuneACCESS, served as clonality controls. TCRdb obtained this table from immuneACCESS and retained in-frame rearrangements with V and J assigned. These tables miss some clones; where compared with another copy, unresolved V genes account for less than half of the shortfall, and the remainder is unexplained. V and J calls and clone size are those listed in that table; D and trimming were worked out from the DNA. This sample comprises 150,000 or so clones, more than 65% of them detected only once. The ten biggest clones cover approximately 2% of the sample.

The research as a whole found: At ibrutinib response clonality went up, during sustained remission it held steady, and at progression it dropped back toward baseline. At baseline, clonality was higher than in age-matched healthy donors and showed a strong correlation with circulating CD8+ T-cell counts. Public clonotypes were rare and either contracted or stayed stable during treatment, and the rise in clonality at ibrutinib response reflected the expansion of private clonotypes. Sustained-remission and progressing patients did not have matched sampling times, and lymph node repertoires were not examined.

By sample share, this clone is medium-sized (0.01 to 0.1%). Its antigen is not yet known. Per-nucleotide qualities are absent, and no much larger clonotype sits a single base away. CDR1 and CDR2 (SGDLS, YYNGEE) derive from the germline V gene. Trimming takes 0 bases from V and 4 bases from J, and the germline ends sit 14 bases apart. The CDR3 has 16 amino acids, counting the end cysteine and phenylalanine. Only the CDR3 DNA stays, 48 bases, in frame from base 1. This specimen's time point label, interpreted: 12 months on ibrutinib. For TCR beta library preparation, roughly 2.2 micrograms of genomic DNA were isolated from cryopreserved PBMCs. Longitudinal blood samples from CLL patients receiving ibrutinib monotherapy were subjected to high-throughput TCR beta sequencing. Patients were enrolled in a phase 2 open-label single-center ibrutinib monotherapy trial.

The TCR sequence derives from a human donor with chronic lymphocytic leukemia. The sample was PBMCs, taken after 12 months of ibrutinib treatment. Recombination joined TRBV9 with TRBJ1-5, with no reliable assignment of the D segment. The sequenced DNA is TGTGCCAGCAGCGTAGAGGGAAGGGTGCATAATCAGCCCCAGCATTTT. Its translation reads: CASSVEGRVHNQPQHF.